This T cell receptor (beta chain) was sequenced during a study of T-cell memory formation after mild COVID-19. TCRdb redid the calling of the 5' RACE reads with MiXCR, one entry per CDR3 protein. The sample carries more than 350,000 distinct CDR3 sequences, 16% recorded once. Trimming took off 1 base at V and 5 bases at J, with 11 bases between the two ends. Germline lookup yields CDR1 SGHTA and CDR2 FQGNSA. This CDR3 is 15 amino acids long. The V and J genes are TRBV7-2 and TRBJ2-2; the D gene could be TRBD1 or TRBD2 (7 bases each). This TCR derives from a man aged 18 to 35 who had mild COVID-19 (a few samples of this study predate the infection). Cell type and time point are not known. The sequenced material came from PBMCs or a T cell subset sorted from them (not recorded which). This CDR3 is CASSLVQGGTGELFF. The CDR3 bases are TGTGCCAGCAGCTTAGTCCAGGGGGGGACCGGGGAGCTGTTTTTT. Complete variable domain (other parts from reference TRBV7-2 and TRBJ2-2): GAGVSQSPSNKVTEKGKDVELRCDPISGHTALYWYRQSLGQGLEFLIYFQGNSAPDKSGLPSDRFSAERTGGSVSTLTIQRTQQEDSAVYLCASSLVQGGTGELFFGEGSRLTVL.